This T cell receptor beta chain appears in the sequencing data of a study of cytotoxic CD8 clonotypes in ibrutinib-treated CLL. Study information: Around 10 relapsed/refractory, some 14 treatment-naive; around 18 IGHV unmutated. Timing of response sample collection was a median approximately twelve months after treatment start, with a range of 6 to 36. General study points: Public clonotypes proved infrequent, and on treatment they shrank or remained steady.

Depth targeted 1 in 200,000 to 1 in 1 million T cells, averaging approximately 9.9x coverage per clonotype. The assay was immunoSEQ multiplex PCR, and TCRdb's table has in-frame clones only and misses some. This table holds around 140,000 clones, approximately 80% found once. As concerns this clone: Its antigen is as yet unknown.

The CDR3 loop spans 11 amino acids. The germline CDR1 and CDR2 sequences are GTSNPN and SVGIG (reference sequence). The V and J ends lost 4 bases and 4 bases respectively, with 4 bases between them. The sample consisted of PBMCs, taken after 36 months of ibrutinib treatment. This TCR came from a human donor with chronic lymphocytic leukemia. The rearrangement joins TRBV30 to TRBJ2-2; D ambiguous. The chain's CDR3 is CAWTSTGELFF. CDR3 nucleotide sequence: TGTGCCTGGACAAGCACCGGGGAGCTGTTTTTT.